A single T cell receptor beta chain is shown here with its context. The sample comes from a study of control samples from healthy donors and cancer patients. Germline V gene lookup returns CDR1 LGHNA and CDR2 YNFKEQ. The CDR3 is 19 residues long. V trimming: 4 bases; J trimming: 2 bases; junction bases outside the gene matches: 11. The protocol was immunoSEQ multiplex PCR, while the TCRdb copy is restricted to in-frame clones and leaves out a portion. The table records tens of thousands of clones, over 80% of them present only once. The chain uses TRBV4-2 and TRBJ2-2; TRBD1 matches at 12 bases. The receptor was derived from a man aged 25 to 45 in good health. Sequencing was performed on blood. The CDR3 spells CASSPNQGTGGLNTGELFF. The CDR3 nucleotides read TGTGCCAGCAGCCCAAATCAAGGGACAGGGGGCCTAAACACCGGGGAGCTGTTTTTT.